Each of the 9 T cell receptor beta chains below was sequenced from the same sample in a study of tissue T cells after allogeneic stem cell transplantation. Repertoires were generated with immunoSEQ multiplex PCR, while TCRdb's copy carries only in-frame clones and drops some. The sample has about 2,100 clones; roughly half are singletons. As for time point: mouse harvest day 14 after allogeneic transplant. Mouse grafts combined 10^7 T-cell-depleted bone marrow cells with 10^6 splenic CD5+ T cells. Sequenced input: liver tissue. These receptors all come from a female BALB/c mouse given C57BL/6 T cells with graft-versus-host disease after an allogeneic hematopoietic cell transplant.

As for this clone: Gene names denote mouse genes. The CDR3 goes on 1 residue after the read ends, and that part is filled in from the germline J gene. This chain links TRBV23 with TRBJ2-5; the D call TRBD2 from the table was never checked on the DNA. Germline V gene data show CDR1 as KGHTA and CDR2 as FQNQQP. This CDR3 spans 14 amino acids. The covered CDR3 bases are TGCTCCAGCAGTCAAGGTGGGGTCCAAGACACCCAGTAC. Its protein product is CSSSQGGVQDTQY. The whole CDR3 is CSSSQGGVQDTQYF.

This clone was detected once. At one boundary the junction diverges from the germline segment, which might be a read error. Here the gene names and germline are mouse. The read halts 1 residue ahead of the CDR3 end, with the missing end drawn from the germline J gene. V usage is TRBV26 and J usage is TRBJ1-1; no firm D call. The CDR3 has 13 residues. Germline V gives CDR1 KGHPV, CDR2 FQNQEV (reference sequence). Partial CDR3 DNA: TGTGCCAGCAGTCTGTCCGGGAACCCAGAAGTCTTC. Its translation is CASSLSGNPEVF. The CDR3 in its entirety is CASSLSGNPEVFF.

This clone has only one observation. Given a far larger clone just one base away, this is likely a sequencing read error. The germline and genes are mouse ones. The CDR3 end falls 1 residue outside the read, so it is completed with the germline J gene. The rearrangement joins TRBV13-1 to TRBJ2-4; D may correspond to TRBD1 or TRBD2 (5 bases each). The V end lost 0 bases, the J end lost 0 bases, and 11 bases lay between the germline ends. CDR3 length: 16 residues. CDR1 and CDR2 from the germline V gene are NSHNY and SYGAGN. Partial CDR3 DNA: TGTGCCAGCAGTGATGGGCCGGGGGAGAGTCAAAACACCTTGTAC. Translating gives CASSDGPGESQNTLY. The CDR3, in full, reads CASSDGPGESQNTLYF.

This clone rates as medium-sized. The gene symbols are mouse symbols. The CDR3 is cut off 1 residue early in the read; its end comes from the germline J gene. This chain joins TRBV13-1 and TRBJ2-3, with 8 bases fitting TRBD2. Trimming removed 2 bases from V and 0 bases from J; junction bases left unmatched: 5. Germline V gene sequence: CDR1 NSHNY, CDR2 SYGAGN. The CDR3 is 16 amino acids. The sequenced part of the CDR3 DNA is TGTGCCAGCAGTGACTGGGGGGCCCTTAGTGCAGAAACGCTGTAT. The encoded protein is CASSDWGALSAETLY. The CDR3 reads in full as CASSDWGALSAETLYF.

This clone appeared a few times. Gene names follow the mouse nomenclature. The read stops 1 residue short of the end of the CDR3; the missing end is completed from the germline J gene. The rearrangement uses TRBV13-2 and TRBJ1-3; 7 nucleotides align to TRBD1. V lost 0 bases, J lost 2 bases, and 2 bases stayed unmatched. CDR3 length: 15 residues. CDR1 and CDR2 (germline): NNHNN, SYGAGS (reference sequence). This CDR3 reads CASGDAGQTGNTLYF. The part of the CDR3 DNA that was read is TGTGCCAGCGGTGATGCGGGACAGACTGGAAATACGCTCTAT.

Details on this clone: The gene names here belong to mouse. The sequenced fragment ends 1 residue before the CDR3 boundary, so the rest is inferred from the germline J gene. The chain joins TRBV31 to TRBJ2-7, with 10 bases matching TRBD2. This CDR3 is built from 14 residues. Trimming cost V 1 base and J 4 bases; bases outside gene matches: 4. CDR1 and CDR2 (germline): GKSSPN, SITVG. CDR3 residues: CAWSHGTGDYEQYF. CDR3 DNA (partial): TGTGCCTGGAGTCACGGGACTGGGGATTATGAACAGTAC.

Concerning this clone itself: Germline and genes here are mouse. CDR3 in amino acids: CASSPPGQYSGNTLYF. The sequenced part of the CDR3 DNA is TGTGCCAGCAGTCCCCCGGGACAATATTCTGGAAATACGCTCTAT. This chain links TRBV26 with TRBJ1-3, with D possibly being TRBD1 (6 bases). The read stops 1 residue short of the end of the CDR3; the missing end is completed from the germline J gene. The germline V and J ends were trimmed by 4 bases and 0 bases, with 13 bases remaining between them. CDR3 size: 16 residues. Germline V gene lookup returns CDR1 KGHPV and CDR2 FQNQEV (reference sequence). Variable domain in full (rest from reference TRBV26 and TRBJ1-3): NSKVIQTPRYLVKGQGQKAKMRCIPEKGHPVVFWYQQNKNNEFKFLINFQNQEVLQQIDMTEKRFSAECPSNSPCSLEIQSSEAGDSALYLCASSPPGQYSGNTLYFGEGSRLIVV.

A word on this clone: Genes and germline are mouse. The sequence runs out 1 residue before the end of the CDR3; the remainder is reconstructed from the germline J gene. This chain connects TRBV3 to TRBJ2-5, with a weak D call TRBD2 (7 bases). Deletions cut 4 bases from V and 6 bases from J, with 11 bases between. Germline loops: CDR1 SNHLY, CDR2 FYNGKV (reference sequence). This CDR3 comprises 13 residues. CDR3 region: CASSSGGADTQYF. The covered CDR3 bases are TGTGCCAGCAGCTCGGGGGGCGCGGACACCCAGTAC.

As concerns this clone: The gene names here belong to mouse. The CDR3 end lies 1 residue beyond the end of the read and is filled in from the germline J gene. This chain connects TRBV30 to TRBJ2-7; D unresolved. Germline values: CDR1 SQVVS, CDR2 ANEGSEA. Trimming cost V 0 bases and J 7 bases, with 4 bases left between them. CDR3 length: 10 residues. CDR3 region: CSSRDQEQYF. The covered CDR3 bases are TGTAGTTCTAGAGATCAAGAACAGTAC.